Below are 14 T cell receptor beta chains sequenced from a single sample in a study of long-term antiretroviral therapy in people with HIV. With survey level as its setting, the immunoSEQ assay was v3.0. The table came from immunoSEQ multiplex PCR; TCRdb's copy has only in-frame clones and leaves some out. This table holds 34,000 or so clones, roughly 80% found once. The material sequenced was unsorted PBMCs, taken 0.6 years after starting antiretroviral therapy. The receptors shown here come from a man between 18 and 29 years old with HIV.

The gene calls are TRBV27 and TRBJ2-7, with 9 bases aligning to TRBD2. The J segment lost 3 bases and the V segment lost 5 bases, leaving 8 bases of the junction unmatched. Germline V lookup: CDR1 MNHEY, CDR2 SMNVEV (reference sequence). There are 15 residues in the CDR3. The CDR3 here is CASSNTSGFYYEQYF. The CDR3 DNA reads TGTGCCAGCAGTAACACTAGCGGGTTTTACTACGAGCAGTACTTC.

The rearrangement joins TRBV6-4 to TRBJ1-4; TRBD1 matches at 7 bases. The CDR3 loop spans 14 amino acids. The germline CDR1 and CDR2 sequences are MRHNA and SNTAGT. J lost 7 bases, V lost 2 bases, and 4 bases had no gene match. The CDR3 DNA reads as TGTGCCAGCAGTGACAGGGGGCTATCTGAAAAACTGTTTTTT. It specifies CASSDRGLSEKLFF.

The DNA of the CDR3 is TGTGCCAGCAGTTCCTCGTGGGGGGCAATTGGTACCGGGGAGCTGTTTTTT. Protein sequence: CASSSSWGAIGTGELFF. V gene TRBV28 combines with J gene TRBJ2-2; TRBD1 or TRBD2 may be the D gene (6 bases each). CDR1 is MDHEN, CDR2 SYDVKM, per germline. The CDR3 length is 17 residues. Between the trimmed V and J ends, which lost 4 bases and 5 bases, there was a span of 20 bases.

This rearrangement joins TRBV7-9 to TRBJ1-2, with TRBD1 matching 8 bases. Germline CDR1 and CDR2: SEHNR and FQNEAQ (reference sequence). V was clipped by 1 base and J by 4 bases; unmatched bases: 5. CDR3 length: 15 residues. The CDR3 sequence: CASSLETGAGYGYTF. In DNA form, the CDR3 reads TGTGCCAGCAGCTTAGAGACAGGGGCAGGCTATGGCTACACCTTC.

The J gene is TRBJ1-1, the V gene TRBV7-9; TRBD1 matches 8 bases. The V gene's germline CDR1 is SEHNR and CDR2 FQNEAQ (reference sequence). V was pared by 5 bases and J by 4 bases, with 3 bases of the junction left unmatched. CDR3 length: 13 amino acids. The CDR3 sequence is CASSPTGVTEAFF. CDR3 DNA: TGTGCCAGCAGCCCGACAGGGGTCACTGAAGCTTTCTTT. Looking up the rest from reference TRBV7-9 and TRBJ1-1 gives the full variable domain: DTGVSQNPRHKITKRGQNVTFRCDPISEHNRLYWYRQTLGQGPEFLTYFQNEAQLEKSRLLSDRFSAERPKGSFSTLEIQRTEQGDSAMYLCASSPTGVTEAFFGQGTRLTVV.

The rearrangement links TRBV5-1 to TRBJ2-1; possibly TRBD1 for D (6 bases). This CDR3 has 16 amino acids. Germline assignment: CDR1 SGHRS and CDR2 YFSETQ. Trimming cost V 4 bases and J 3 bases, with 17 bases left between them. DNA for the CDR3: TGCGCCAGCAGCCCCGGGTCAGGGGATTTCTACAATGAGCAGTTCTTC. It yields the protein CASSPGSGDFYNEQFF.

The chain carries TRBV6-6 and TRBJ2-5; unclear D gene. The CDR3 runs to 14 residues. V lost 2 bases and J 5 bases, leaving 12 bases between the germline ends. CDR1 and CDR2 from the germline V gene are MNHNY and SVGAGI (reference sequence). This CDR3 is CASSYKSLTETQYF. The CDR3, as DNA: TGTGCCAGCAGTTACAAGTCACTGACGGAGACCCAGTACTTC.

On this clone: At one boundary the junction diverges from the germline segment, which might be a read error. The rearrangement joins TRBV6-5 to TRBJ2-7, with TRBD2 matching over 8 bases. The CDR3 contains 13 residues. Germline assignment: CDR1 MNHEY and CDR2 SVGAGI. The chain's CDR3 is CAISESGGYEQYF. CDR3 in DNA: TGTGCCATCAGTGAGTCGGGAGGGTACGAGCAGTACTTC.

The chain uses TRBV7-2 and TRBJ2-1, with 9 bases lining up with TRBD2. The CDR3 runs to 15 residues. V lost 4 bases to trimming and J lost 0 bases; unmatched junction nucleotides: 1. Germline V lookup: CDR1 SGHTA, CDR2 FQGNSA. CDR3 amino acids: CASSYSGSSYNEQFF. The CDR3 region has the DNA TGTGCCAGCAGCTATAGCGGGAGCTCCTACAATGAGCAGTTCTTC. Based on the CDR3 plus reference TRBV7-2 and TRBJ2-1, the full variable domain is GAGVSQSPSNKVTEKGKDVELRCDPISGHTALYWYRQSLGQGLEFLIYFQGNSAPDKSGLPSDRFSAERTGGSVSTLTIQRTQQEDSAVYLCASSYSGSSYNEQFFGPGTRLTVL.

The J gene is TRBJ2-7, the V gene TRBV11-2; D call uncertain. The CDR3 is made up of 13 amino acids. V lost 5 bases to trimming and J lost 3 bases, with 11 bases between them. Germline-derived CDR1 and CDR2 are SGHAT and FQNNGV. The CDR3 DNA reads TGTGCCAGCAGCCCGTTGGCTTACTACGAGCAGTACTTC. Residues: CASSPLAYYEQYF.

The V gene is TRBV27, the J gene TRBJ2-1; D remains ambiguous. The CDR3 sequence is 13 residues long. V was trimmed by 6 bases and J by 7 bases, leaving 13 bases between them. Germline V gene data show CDR1 as MNHEY and CDR2 as SMNVEV (reference sequence). In DNA form, the CDR3 reads TGTGCCAGCAGCCTAACGCCAGGAAATGAGCAGTTCTTC. The encoded protein is CASSLTPGNEQFF.

The DNA of the CDR3 is TGTGCCAGCAGTTTAGGGTTTGGGGGTCATCCCTCCTACAATGAGCAGTTCTTC. This sequence encodes CASSLGFGGHPSYNEQFF. This chain uses TRBV27 with TRBJ2-1, with D perhaps being TRBD1 or TRBD2 (5 bases each). This CDR3 comprises 18 residues. Trimming pared 2 bases from V and 0 bases from J, leaving 17 bases between. CDR1 and CDR2 from the germline V gene are MNHEY and SMNVEV (reference sequence).

This chain connects TRBV19 to TRBJ2-5, with D perhaps TRBD1 (6 bases). V was shortened by 4 bases and J by 1 base, with 7 bases between the two germline ends. The CDR3 spans 13 residues. Germline V gives CDR1 LNHDA, CDR2 SQIVND (reference sequence). Written as DNA, the CDR3 is TGTGCCAGTAGTAGGACAGTCCAAGAGACCCAGTACTTC. Protein sequence: CASSRTVQETQYF.

The chain combines TRBV11-1 with TRBJ2-1; 7 bases line up with TRBD2. CDR1 and CDR2 from the germline V gene are SGHAT and FQDESV (reference sequence). The CDR3 covers 14 residues. The ends lost 5 bases at V and 10 bases at J; junction bases unmatched: 11. CDR3 bases: TGTGCCAGCAGCCTTGGGAGGGCCTCCGCAGAGCAGTTCTTC. It specifies CASSLGRASAEQFF. The variable domain in full, with the rest retrieved from reference TRBV11-1 and TRBJ2-1, is EAEVAQSPRYKITEKSQAVAFWCDPISGHATLYWYRQILGQGPELLVQFQDESVVDDSQLPKDRFSAERLKGVDSTLKIQPAELGDSAMYLCASSLGRASAEQFFGPGTRLTVL.